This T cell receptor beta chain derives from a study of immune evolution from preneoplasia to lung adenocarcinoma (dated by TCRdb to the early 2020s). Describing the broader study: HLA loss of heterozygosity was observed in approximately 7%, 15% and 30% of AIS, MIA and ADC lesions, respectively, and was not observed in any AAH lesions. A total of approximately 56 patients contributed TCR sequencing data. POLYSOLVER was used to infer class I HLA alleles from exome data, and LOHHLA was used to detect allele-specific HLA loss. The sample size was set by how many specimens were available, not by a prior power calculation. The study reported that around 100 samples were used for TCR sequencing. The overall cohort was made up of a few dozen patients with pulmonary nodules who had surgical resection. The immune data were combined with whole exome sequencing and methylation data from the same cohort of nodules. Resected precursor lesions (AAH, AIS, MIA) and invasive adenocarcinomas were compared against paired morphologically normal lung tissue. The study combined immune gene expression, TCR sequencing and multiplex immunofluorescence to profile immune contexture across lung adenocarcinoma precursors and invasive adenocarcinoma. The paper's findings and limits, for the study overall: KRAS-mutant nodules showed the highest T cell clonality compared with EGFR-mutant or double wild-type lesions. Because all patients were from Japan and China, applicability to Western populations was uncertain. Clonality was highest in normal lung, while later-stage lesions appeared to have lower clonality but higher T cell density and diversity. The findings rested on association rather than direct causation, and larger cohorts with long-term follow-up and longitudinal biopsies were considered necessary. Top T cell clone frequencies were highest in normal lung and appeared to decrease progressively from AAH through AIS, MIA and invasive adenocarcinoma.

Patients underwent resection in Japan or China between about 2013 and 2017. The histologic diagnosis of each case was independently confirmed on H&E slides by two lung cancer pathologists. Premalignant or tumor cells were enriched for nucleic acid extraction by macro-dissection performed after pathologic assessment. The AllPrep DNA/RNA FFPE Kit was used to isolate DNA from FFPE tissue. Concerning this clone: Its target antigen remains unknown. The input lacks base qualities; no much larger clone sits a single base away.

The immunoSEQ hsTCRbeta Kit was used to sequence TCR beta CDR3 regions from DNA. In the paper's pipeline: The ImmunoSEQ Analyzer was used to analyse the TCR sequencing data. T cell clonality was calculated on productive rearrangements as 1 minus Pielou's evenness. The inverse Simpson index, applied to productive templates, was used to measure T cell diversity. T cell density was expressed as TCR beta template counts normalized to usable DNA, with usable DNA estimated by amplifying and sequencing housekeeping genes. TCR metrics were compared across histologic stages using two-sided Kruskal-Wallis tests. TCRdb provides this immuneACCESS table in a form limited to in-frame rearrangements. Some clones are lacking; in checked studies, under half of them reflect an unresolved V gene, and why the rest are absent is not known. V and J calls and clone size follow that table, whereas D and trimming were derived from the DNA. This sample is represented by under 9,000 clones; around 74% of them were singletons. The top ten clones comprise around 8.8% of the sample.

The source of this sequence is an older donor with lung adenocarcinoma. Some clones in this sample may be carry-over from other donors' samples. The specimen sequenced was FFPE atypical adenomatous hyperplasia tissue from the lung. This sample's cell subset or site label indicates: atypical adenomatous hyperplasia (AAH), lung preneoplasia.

The CDR3 loop reads CASSLGGTSPDSPLHF. The nucleotide sequence is given as TGTGCCAGCAGCTTGGGCGGGACAAGTCCGGATTCACCCCTCCACTTT. The rearrangement joined TRBV5-4 to TRBJ1-6; perhaps TRBD1 is the D gene, with 6 bases matching. V is cut by 0 bases and J by 8 bases, and the space between the germline ends is 15 bases. CDR1 SGHNT and CDR2 YYREEE were looked up in the germline V gene (reference sequence). The CDR3 holds 16 amino acids from the cysteine to the phenylalanine. Of all the DNA, just the CDR3 is kept, 48 bases in frame from base 1.